The rows below give T cell receptor beta chains drawn from one sample of a study of a mutant IDH1 vaccine in newly diagnosed glioma. These TCRs are of unknown antigen specificity. Generated by immunoSEQ multiplex PCR, the TCRdb table keeps only in-frame clones and is missing some. The table has about 36,000 clones, more than 80% seen once. The input for sequencing was PBMCs, taken from a glioma patient whose treatment included an IDH1 peptide vaccine. The receptor set was obtained from a man over 45 with glioma. The CDR3 runs from the conserved cysteine through the conserved F or W. D genes are given only for firm matches. Size is stated for part of the rows, as once, few or many counts, or as a class when the clone is expanded.

>NA|TRBJ2-2|TRBD1|TRBV5-4
CASSRGQGARTGELFF
TGTGCCAGCAGCCGGGGACAGGGGGCACGCACCGGGGAGCTGTTTTTT
>few|TRBJ2-7|NA|TRBV5-4
CASSSDSYEQYF
TGTGCCAGCAGCTCGGACAGCTACGAGCAGTACTTC
>NA|TRBJ1-2|NA|TRBV29-1
CSAEGGSGGYTF
TGCAGCGCCGAAGGGGGGAGTGGAGGCTACACCTTC
>few|TRBJ1-1|TRBD1|TRBV5-4
CASSLGGTGRRYTEAFF
TGTGCCAGCAGCTTGGGGGGGACAGGGAGGAGGTACACTGAAGCTTTCTTT
>NA|TRBJ1-2|NA|TRBV7-9
CASWGGFNGYTF
TGTGCCAGCTGGGGGGGATTTAATGGCTACACCTTC
>NA|TRBJ2-3|NA|TRBV21-1
CASTSKGRVTDTQYF
TGTGCCAGCACTAGTAAGGGGCGCGTCACAGATACGCAGTATTTT
>large|TRBJ2-2|NA|TRBV7-3
CASSLTGPGSYANTGELFF
TGTGCCAGCAGCTTAACGGGCCCAGGGTCGTACGCGAACACCGGGGAGCTGTTTTTT
>few|TRBJ1-1|TRBD1|TRBV5-1
CASSTGQGNTEAFF
TGCGCCAGCAGCACCGGACAGGGGAACACTGAAGCTTTCTTT
>NA|TRBJ1-6|TRBD1|TRBV6-1
CASRDRGPMVLHF
TGTGCCAGCAGAGACAGGGGGCCCATGGTCCTCCACTTT
>NA|TRBJ2-5|NA|TRBV25-1
CASSGPRTAQETQYF
TGTGCCAGCAGTGGGCCCCGGACAGCGCAAGAGACCCAGTACTTC
>NA|TRBJ1-2|NA|TRBV30
CAWIPTENYGYTF
TGTGCCTGGATTCCTACAGAGAACTATGGCTACACCTTC
>NA|TRBJ2-7|NA|TRBV7-2
CASSRDSTYEQYF
TGTGCCAGCAGTCGGGACTCTACCTACGAGCAGTACTTC
>NA|TRBJ1-1|TRBD1|TRBV6-5
CASSLNTGGNTEAFF
TGTGCCAGCAGTTTAAATACAGGGGGAAACACTGAAGCTTTCTTT
>NA|TRBJ2-3|TRBD1|TRBV7-2
CASSFRDSRHTQYF
TGTGCCAGCAGCTTCCGGGACAGCAGGCATACGCAGTATTTT
>once|TRBJ2-7|NA|TRBV6-5
CASSQGGEQYF
TGTGCCAGCAGTCAAGGGGGCGAGCAGTACTTC
>NA|TRBJ1-1|NA|TRBV5-6
CASSPRSSRVNTEAFF
TGTGCCAGCAGCCCGAGGTCTTCCCGAGTGAACACTGAAGCTTTCTTT
>NA|TRBJ1-5|NA|TRBV18
CASSQMGNNQPQHF
TGTGCCAGCTCCCAAATGGGCAACAATCAGCCCCAGCATTTT
>NA|TRBJ1-1|NA|TRBV7-7
CASSSRSQVVAEAFF
TGTGCCAGCAGCTCTCGGTCCCAAGTGGTGGCTGAAGCTTTCTTT
>NA|TRBJ1-2|NA|TRBV5-4
CASSLAGGAGYTF
TGTGCCAGCAGCTTGGCCGGGGGGGCCGGCTACACCTTC
>NA|TRBJ2-7|NA|TRBV7-2
CASSLEIGYYEQYF
TGTGCCAGCAGCTTAGAAATTGGATACTACGAGCAGTACTTC
>NA|TRBJ1-2|NA|TRBV14
CASSQDPGGFYGYTF
TGTGCCAGCAGCCAAGATCCGGGGGGCTTCTATGGCTACACCTTC
>once|TRBJ2-1|NA|TRBV15
CATSRDRAGEQFF
TGTGCCACCAGCAGAGATCGGGCAGGGGAGCAGTTCTTC
>NA|TRBJ2-1|NA|TRBV27
CASSIGTANNEQFF
TGTGCCAGCAGTATAGGGACGGCAAACAATGAGCAGTTCTTC
>NA|TRBJ1-1|NA|TRBV5-4
CASSLVAGEAFF
TGTGCCAGCAGCTTGGTCGCAGGGGAGGCTTTCTTT
>NA|TRBJ2-7|TRBD2|TRBV10-3
CAISRTSGVSYEQYF
TGTGCCATCAGCCGGACTAGCGGGGTCTCCTACGAGCAGTACTTC
>NA|TRBJ2-5|NA|TRBV27
CASSLLAGETQYF
TGTGCCAGCAGTTTATTGGCCGGAGAGACCCAGTACTTC
>NA|TRBJ2-1|NA|TRBV10-3
CAISESLGYEQFF
TGTGCCATCAGTGAGTCACTGGGCTATGAGCAGTTCTTC
>NA|TRBJ1-5|NA|TRBV4-1
CASSQDGGKGQPQHF
TGCGCCAGCAGCCAAGATGGAGGGAAAGGGCAGCCCCAGCATTTT
>NA|TRBJ2-3|NA|TRBV5-5
CASSPQPGGSNTQYF
TGTGCCAGCAGCCCTCAACCGGGTGGATCAAATACGCAGTATTTT
>few|TRBJ2-5|NA|TRBV7-9
CASSLVKETQYF
TGTGCCAGCAGCTTAGTTAAAGAGACCCAGTACTTC
>NA|TRBJ2-7|NA|TRBV11-2
CASSFGPGDEQYF
TGTGCCAGCAGCTTTGGCCCGGGGGACGAGCAGTACTTC
>NA|TRBJ2-2|TRBD2|TRBV11-1
CASSRAGVNTGELFF
TGTGCCAGCAGCCGAGCGGGAGTGAACACCGGGGAGCTGTTTTTT
>once|TRBJ2-7|NA|TRBV9
CASSVQGAPSGEQYF
TGTGCCAGCAGCGTACAAGGGGCACCCTCCGGCGAGCAGTACTTC
>NA|TRBJ1-6|TRBD1|TRBV5-1
CASSRAGTGVSPLHF
TGCGCCAGCAGCAGAGCCGGGACAGGGGTCTCACCCCTCCACTTT
>once|TRBJ2-7|TRBD2|TRBV6-5
CASSYGGGGTWQEQYF
TGTGCCAGCAGTTACGGTGGGGGGGGTACATGGCAAGAGCAGTACTTC
>NA|TRBJ2-1|NA|TRBV11-2
CASSPYKEGLGSYNEQFF
TGTGCCAGCAGCCCCTATAAGGAGGGACTGGGCTCCTACAATGAGCAGTTCTTC
>NA|TRBJ2-1|NA|TRBV7-9
CASSLGGTVNEQFF
TGTGCCAGCAGCTTAGGGGGTACAGTCAATGAGCAGTTCTTC
>NA|TRBJ2-5|NA|TRBV6-5
CASSYRRYQETQYF
TGTGCCAGCAGTTACCGGAGGTACCAAGAGACCCAGTACTTC
>NA|TRBJ1-1|NA|TRBV27
CASSFSGQYEAFF
TGTGCCAGCAGTTTTTCAGGACAGTATGAAGCTTTCTTT
>NA|TRBJ1-1|TRBD1|TRBV5-1
CASSLDRGGTEAFF
TGCGCCAGCAGCTTGGACAGGGGAGGCACTGAAGCTTTCTTT
>NA|TRBJ2-7|NA|TRBV10-3
CAISIQGGREQYF
TGTGCCATCAGTATACAGGGAGGTCGCGAGCAGTACTTC
>NA|TRBJ1-3|NA|TRBV2
CASSETMSVGSGNTIYF
TGTGCCAGCAGTGAGACTATGTCAGTGGGCTCTGGAAACACCATATATTTT
>NA|TRBJ2-5|NA|TRBV2
CASLGETQYF
TGTGCCAGCCTAGGGGAGACCCAGTACTTC
>NA|TRBJ1-1|NA|TRBV29-1
CRVGGGTEAFF
TGCAGGGTGGGGGGCGGCACTGAAGCTTTCTTT
>once|TRBJ2-5|NA|TRBV2
CASSTQEETQYF
TGTGCCAGCAGTACTCAGGAAGAGACCCAGTACTTC
>NA|TRBJ2-5|TRBD2|TRBV19
CASSGQRDWETQYF
TGTGCCAGTAGTGGGCAGCGGGATTGGGAGACCCAGTACTTC
>NA|TRBJ1-5|TRBD1|TRBV6-5
CASSSSTGAYNQPQHF
TGTGCCAGCAGTTCCTCTACAGGGGCTTATAATCAGCCCCAGCATTTT
>NA|TRBJ1-5|NA|TRBV9
CASSLGASNQPQHF
TGTGCCAGCAGCCTTGGGGCTAGCAATCAGCCCCAGCATTTT
>NA|TRBJ2-3|NA|TRBV2
CASNQVAQGTDTQYF
TGTGCCAGCAATCAGGTGGCCCAGGGCACAGATACGCAGTATTTT
>NA|TRBJ2-2|NA|TRBV25-1
CASSLTGELFF
TGTGCCAGCAGCCTCACCGGGGAGCTGTTTTTT
>NA|TRBJ2-1|NA|TRBV25-1
CASSPPGPEQFF
TGTGCCAGCAGCCCCCCAGGGCCTGAGCAGTTCTTC
>NA|TRBJ2-2|TRBD2|TRBV19
CASSGLAGGTGELFF
TGTGCCAGTAGTGGACTAGCGGGAGGTACCGGGGAGCTGTTTTTT